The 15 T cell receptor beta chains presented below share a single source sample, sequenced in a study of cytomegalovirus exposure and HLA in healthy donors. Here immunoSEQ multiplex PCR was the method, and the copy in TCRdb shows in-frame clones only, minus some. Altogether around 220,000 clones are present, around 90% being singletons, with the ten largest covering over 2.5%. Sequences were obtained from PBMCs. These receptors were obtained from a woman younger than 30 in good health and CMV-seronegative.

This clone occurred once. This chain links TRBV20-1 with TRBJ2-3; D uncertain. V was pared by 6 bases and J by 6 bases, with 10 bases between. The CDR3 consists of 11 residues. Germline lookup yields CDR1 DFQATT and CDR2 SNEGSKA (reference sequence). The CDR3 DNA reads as TGCAGTGCCTCCCAGGCGGATACGCAGTATTTT. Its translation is CSASQADTQYF.

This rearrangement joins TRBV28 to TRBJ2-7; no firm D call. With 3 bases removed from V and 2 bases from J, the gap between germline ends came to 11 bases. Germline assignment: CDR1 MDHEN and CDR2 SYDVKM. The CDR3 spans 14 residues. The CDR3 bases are TGTGCCAGCAGTTTCTGGCGGCAGACCTACGAGCAGTACTTC. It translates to CASSFWRQTYEQYF.

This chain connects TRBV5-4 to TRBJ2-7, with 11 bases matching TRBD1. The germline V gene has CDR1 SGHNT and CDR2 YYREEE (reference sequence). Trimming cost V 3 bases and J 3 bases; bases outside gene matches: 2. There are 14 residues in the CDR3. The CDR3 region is CASSWTGGNYEQYF. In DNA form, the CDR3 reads TGTGCCAGCAGCTGGACAGGGGGCAACTACGAGCAGTACTTC.

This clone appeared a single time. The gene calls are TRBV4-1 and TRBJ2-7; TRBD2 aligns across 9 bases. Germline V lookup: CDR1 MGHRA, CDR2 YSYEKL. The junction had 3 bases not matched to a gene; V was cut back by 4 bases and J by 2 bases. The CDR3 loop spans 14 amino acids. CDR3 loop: CASSPPSGAYEQYF. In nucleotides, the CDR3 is TGCGCCAGCAGCCCCCCTAGCGGGGCCTACGAGCAGTACTTC.

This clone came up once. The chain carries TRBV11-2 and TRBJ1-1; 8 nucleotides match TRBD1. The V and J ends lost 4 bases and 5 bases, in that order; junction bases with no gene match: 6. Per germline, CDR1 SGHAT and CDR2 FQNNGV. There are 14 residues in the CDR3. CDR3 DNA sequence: TGTGCCAGCAGCTCCTACGACAGGGGAACTGAAGCTTTCTTT. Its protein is CASSSYDRGTEAFF.

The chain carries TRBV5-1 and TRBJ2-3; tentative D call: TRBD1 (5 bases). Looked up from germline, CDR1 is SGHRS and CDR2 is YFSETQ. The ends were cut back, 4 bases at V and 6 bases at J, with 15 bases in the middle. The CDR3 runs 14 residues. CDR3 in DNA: TGCGCCAGCAGCCGGACCAGGGTCGGGGATACGCAGTATTTT. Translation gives CASSRTRVGDTQYF.

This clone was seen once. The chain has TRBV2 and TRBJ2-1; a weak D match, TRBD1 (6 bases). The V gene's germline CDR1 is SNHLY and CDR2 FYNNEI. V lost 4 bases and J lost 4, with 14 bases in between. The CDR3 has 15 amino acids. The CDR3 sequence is CASSGTITGYNEQFF. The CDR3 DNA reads TGTGCCAGCAGTGGGACCATCACAGGGTACAATGAGCAGTTCTTC. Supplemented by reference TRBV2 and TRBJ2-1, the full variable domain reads EPEVTQTPSHQVTQMGQEVILRCVPISNHLYFYWYRQILGQKVEFLVSFYNNEISEKSEIFDDQFSVERPDGSNFTLKIRSTKLEDSAMYFCASSGTITGYNEQFFGPGTRLTVL.

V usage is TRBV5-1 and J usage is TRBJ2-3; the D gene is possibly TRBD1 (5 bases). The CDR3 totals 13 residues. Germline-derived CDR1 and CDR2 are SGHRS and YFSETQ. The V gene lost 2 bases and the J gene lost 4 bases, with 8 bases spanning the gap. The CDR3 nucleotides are TGCGCCAGCAGCTTCGGACACTCAGATACGCAGTATTTT. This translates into CASSFGHSDTQYF.

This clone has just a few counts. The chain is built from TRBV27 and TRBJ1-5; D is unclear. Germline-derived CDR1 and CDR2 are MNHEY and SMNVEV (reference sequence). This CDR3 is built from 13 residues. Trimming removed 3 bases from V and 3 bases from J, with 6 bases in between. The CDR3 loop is CASSLGYNQPQHF. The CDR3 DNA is TGTGCCAGCAGTTTGGGCTACAATCAGCCCCAGCATTTT.

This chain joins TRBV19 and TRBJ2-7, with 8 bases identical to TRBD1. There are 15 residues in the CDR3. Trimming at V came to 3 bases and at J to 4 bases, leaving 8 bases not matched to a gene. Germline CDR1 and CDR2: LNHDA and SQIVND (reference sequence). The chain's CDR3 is CASSMRGQGIYEQYF. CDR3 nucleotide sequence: TGTGCCAGTAGTATGCGCGGACAGGGAATTTACGAGCAGTACTTC.

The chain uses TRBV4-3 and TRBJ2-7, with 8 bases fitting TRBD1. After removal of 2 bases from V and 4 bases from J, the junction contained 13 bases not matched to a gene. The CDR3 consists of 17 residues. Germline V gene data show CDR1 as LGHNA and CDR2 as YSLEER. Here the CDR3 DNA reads TGCGCCAGCAGCCAACTGGGGGCAGGGGGCGAACAATACGAGCAGTACTTC. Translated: CASSQLGAGGEQYEQYF.

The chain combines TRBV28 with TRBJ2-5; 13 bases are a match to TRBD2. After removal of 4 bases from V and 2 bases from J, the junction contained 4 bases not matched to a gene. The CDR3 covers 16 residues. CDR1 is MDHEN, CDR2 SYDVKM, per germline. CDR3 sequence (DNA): TGTGCCAGCAGTTCGGGACTAGCGGGGCTTCAAGAGACCCAGTACTTC. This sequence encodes CASSSGLAGLQETQYF.

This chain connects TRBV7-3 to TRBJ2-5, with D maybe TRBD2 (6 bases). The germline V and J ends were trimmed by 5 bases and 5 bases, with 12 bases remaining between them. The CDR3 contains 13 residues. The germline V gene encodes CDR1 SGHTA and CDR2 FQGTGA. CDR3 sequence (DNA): TGTGCCAGCAGCCGGGAGTCGGGCGAGACCCAGTACTTC. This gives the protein CASSRESGETQYF.

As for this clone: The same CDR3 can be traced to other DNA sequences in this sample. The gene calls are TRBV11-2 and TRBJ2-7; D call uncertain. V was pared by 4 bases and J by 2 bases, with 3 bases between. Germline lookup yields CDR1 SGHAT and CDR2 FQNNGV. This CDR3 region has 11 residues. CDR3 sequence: CASSSAYEQYF. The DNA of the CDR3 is TGTGCCAGCAGCTCCGCCTACGAGCAGTACTTC.

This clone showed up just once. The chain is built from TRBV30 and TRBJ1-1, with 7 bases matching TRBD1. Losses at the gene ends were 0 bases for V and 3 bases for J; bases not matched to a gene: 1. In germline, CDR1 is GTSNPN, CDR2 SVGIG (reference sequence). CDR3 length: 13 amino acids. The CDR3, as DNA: TGTGCCTGGAGTGTAGGGGGCTACACTGAAGCTTTCTTT. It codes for CAWSVGGYTEAFF.